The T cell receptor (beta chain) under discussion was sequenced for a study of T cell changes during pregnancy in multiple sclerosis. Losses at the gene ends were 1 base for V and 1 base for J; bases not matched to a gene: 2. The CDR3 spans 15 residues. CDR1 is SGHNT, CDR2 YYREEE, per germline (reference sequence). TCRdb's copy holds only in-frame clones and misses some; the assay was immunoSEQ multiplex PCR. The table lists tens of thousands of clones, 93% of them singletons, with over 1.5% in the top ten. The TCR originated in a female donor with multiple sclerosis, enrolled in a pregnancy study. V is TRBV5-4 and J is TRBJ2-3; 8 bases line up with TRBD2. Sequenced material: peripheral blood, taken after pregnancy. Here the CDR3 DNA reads TGTGCCAGCAGCTTGTCAGCGGGAGGCACAGATACGCAGTATTTT. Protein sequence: CASSLSAGGTDTQYF. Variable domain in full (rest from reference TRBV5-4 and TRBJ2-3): ETGVTQSPTHLIKTRGQQVTLRCSSQSGHNTVSWYQQALGQGPQFIFQYYREEENGRGNFPPRFSGLQFPNYSSELNVNALELDDSALYLCASSLSAGGTDTQYFGPGTRLTVL.